The entry that follows covers one T cell receptor beta chain sequence. Antigen specificity is unknown. The genes and germline here are from mouse. The CDR3 extends 4 residues past the end of the read, so its final part is completed from the germline J gene. Within the sample, other DNA sequences also encode this same CDR3. Markers including CD4, CD8alpha, NKG2D and NKG2ACE guided sorting of pooled cutaneous lymph node cells. The source of the sample is a study of CD8+ T cells in alopecia areata. General observations from the study: Especially in alopecia totalis/universalis, lesional scalp showed greater clonality than normal scalp did. When scalp samples are sequenced, resident alphabeta T cells of normal skin are also captured.

cDNA reverse transcribed from extracted RNA served as the sequencing template. The repertoire was sequenced with immunoSEQ multiplex PCR; TCRdb's copy has only in-frame clones and lacks some. Listed for the sample are approximately 280,000 clones, none seen a single time. Germline assignment: CDR1 NSQYPW and CDR2 LRSPGD (reference sequence). The CDR3 runs 15 residues. With 2 bases clipped from V and 4 bases from J, the junction kept 4 bases outside the gene matches. This receptor was taken from a C3H/HeJ mouse with alopecia areata. The MHC haplotype of the strain is H2-k. The sequenced sample was CD4+ T cells sorted from a lymph node. This chain connects TRBV1 to TRBJ2-1; 8 bases line up with TRBD1. The sequenced part of the CDR3 DNA is TGCACCTGCAGTGCACCCGGGACAGGATATGCT. The encoded protein is CTCSAPGTGYA. The entire CDR3 sequence reads CTCSAPGTGYAEQFF.